This T cell receptor beta chain was identified during a study of regulatory T cells in long-lasting Graves disease. Findings and limits, study-wide: Persistent disease was associated with favored TRBV28 usage and with favored use of TRBJ1-2 and TRBJ2-5.

The V gene lost 3 bases and the J gene lost 6 bases, with 6 bases spanning the gap. The CDR3 loop spans 11 amino acids. Germline CDR1 is MDHEN and CDR2 is SYDVKM. This clonotype was counted ten times or more. As yet, its antigen is unknown. Building the TCR beta libraries relied on iRepertoire HTBI primers, and CDR3 regions underwent Arm-PCR. TCRdb ran MiXCR on the multiplex PCR reads and lists one entry per CDR3 protein. Found here are around 460,000 distinct CDR3 sequences, around a fifth of them singletons; the top ten hold less than 15%. Sample time point: persistent/refractory GD, antithyroid drugs over 5 years with positive TRAb. There was RNA extracted from PBMCs, and the TCR library was made from it.

The TCR was taken from a female donor with Graves disease. The sequencing here drew on peripheral blood mononuclear cells (PBMCs), taken when the disease was refractory, from a patient treated with antithyroid drugs. The chain is built from TRBV28 and TRBJ2-7; D call uncertain. CDR3 DNA sequence: TGTGCCAGCAGTTTGGCCTCCGAGCAGTACTTC. Its protein product is CASSLASEQYF.